This TCR beta chain is from a study of regulatory T cells in long-lasting Graves disease. Through Arm-PCR of CDR3 regions and iRepertoire HTBI primers, TCR beta libraries were built. MiXCR was run by TCRdb on the multiplex PCR reads, yielding one entry per CDR3 protein. The sample holds 310,000 or so distinct CDR3 sequences, 20% seen once. CDR3 size: 16 residues. V was cut by 0 bases and J by 4 bases, with 15 bases left in between. Germline V gene data show CDR1 as SQVTM and CDR2 as ANQGSEA. The time point denotes: persistent/refractory GD, antithyroid drugs over 5 years with positive TRAb. The TCR library was made from RNA that had been extracted from PBMCs in TRIzol.

The clonotype comes from a female donor with Graves disease. V usage is TRBV29-1 and J usage is TRBJ1-4, with a tentative D call TRBD1 (6 bases). Sequencing was performed on peripheral blood mononuclear cells (PBMCs), taken when the disease was refractory, from a patient treated with antithyroid drugs. CDR3 amino acids: CSVEERGGGNNEKLFF. The CDR3 DNA follows: TGCAGCGTTGAAGAGAGGGGAGGGGGGAATAATGAAAAACTGTTTTTT.